Shown below are 16 T cell receptor beta chains from a single sample sequenced in a study of molecular identifiers for immune sequencing clone quantification (dated by TCRdb to between 2018 and 2020). Library preparation was by PCR. Sequencing relied on an Illumina HiSeq 4000. In-frame beta chains were kept once TCRdb had trimmed the public reads at Q25 with fastp and called clones with MiXCR. CDR3 protein sequences are deduplicated, and each keeps its most common genes and DNA. This sample lists 300,000 to 400,000 distinct CDR3 sequences; roughly a fifth were detected once. Clones ranked in the top ten supply 0.81% of the sample. The sample consisted of naive CD8+ T cells from blood, with Jurkat cell RNA spiked in. According to the study, the label for this sample's cell subset or site signals: FACS-sorted CD8+CD4-CCR7+CD45RA+ naive T cells. The receptors derive from a human donor in good health. Some libraries in this study had Jurkat cell RNA spiked in.

On this clonotype itself: A much larger clonotype is one base distant, so this may be a read error. This chain links TRBV4-3 with TRBJ1-6, with TRBD1 matching 7 bases. This CDR3 is 15 amino acids long. The germline gives CDR1 LGHNA, CDR2 YSLEER. CDR3 region: CASGQDFETGSYLHF. The CDR3 region has the DNA TGCGCCAGCGGCCAAGATTTTGAGACAGGGAGTTACCTCCACTTT.

This clonotype was counted many times. The V gene is TRBV13, the J gene TRBJ1-5; D gene unclear. Looked up from germline, CDR1 is PRHDT and CDR2 is FYEKMQ (reference sequence). This CDR3 spans 12 amino acids. The V end was cut by 0 bases, the J end by 6 bases, with 3 bases between. CDR3 protein: CASSLGIQPQHF. CDR3 DNA: TGTGCCAGCAGCTTAGGTATTCAGCCCCAGCATTTT. Filled out from reference TRBV13 and TRBJ1-5, the complete variable domain reads AAGVIQSPRHLIKEKRETATLKCYPIPRHDTVYWYQQGPGQDPQFLISFYEKMQSDKGSIPDRFSAQQFSDYHSELNMSSLELGDSALYFCASSLGIQPQHFGDGTRLSIL.

This clonotype was counted at least ten times. V gene TRBV29-1 combines with J gene TRBJ2-1; TRBD1 matches 7 bases. V dropped 4 bases and J dropped 4; count of bases not matched to a gene: 4. Germline CDR1 and CDR2: SQVTM and ANQGSEA. The CDR3 contains 13 residues. This CDR3 reads CSVVTGDYNEQFF. CDR3 coding DNA: TGCAGCGTTGTAACAGGGGATTACAATGAGCAGTTCTTC.

The chain employs TRBV4-1 and TRBJ1-4; 8 bases are a match to TRBD1. The length of the CDR3 is 14 residues. V shed 6 bases, J shed 6 bases, and the junction held 6 bases outside the gene matches. Germline V lookup: CDR1 MGHRA, CDR2 YSYEKL. DNA for the CDR3: TGCGCCAGCAGGGCAGGGGGCCGGGATGAAAAACTGTTTTTT. Translating it yields CASRAGGRDEKLFF.

In this sample, this clonotype turned up many times. V usage is TRBV7-9 and J usage is TRBJ2-7, with 11 bases matching TRBD1. CDR3 length: 16 residues. In germline, CDR1 is SEHNR, CDR2 FQNEAQ (reference sequence). Germline trimming cut 4 bases from V and 1 base from J; bases unmatched to any gene: 6. The CDR3 loop is CASSSLGQGASYEQYF. The CDR3 nucleotides read TGTGCCAGCAGCTCATTAGGACAGGGGGCATCCTACGAGCAGTACTTC.

The chain has TRBV25-1 and TRBJ1-1, with 7 bases fitting TRBD1. Germline CDR1 reads MGHDK; CDR2 reads SYGVNS. The CDR3 has 15 amino acids. V lost 4 bases and J lost 1; bases outside the gene matches: 6. The CDR3 protein is CASSARTGWNTEAFF. In nucleotides, the CDR3 is TGTGCCAGCAGTGCCCGGACAGGATGGAACACTGAAGCTTTCTTT.

This clonotype was counted only a few times. This chain connects TRBV6-2 or TRBV6-3 to TRBJ2-2; TRBD1 is a possible D gene (6 bases). The V and J ends lost 0 bases and 1 base respectively, with 9 bases between them. The CDR3 has 16 residues. Looked up from germline, CDR1 is MNHEY and CDR2 is SVGEGT. CDR3 DNA: TGTGCCAGCAGTTACTCAGGGACAAAGAACACCGGGGAGCTGTTTTTT. Protein sequence: CASSYSGTKNTGELFF.

Only one count was recorded for this clonotype. A much larger clone lies a single base off, so this may be a read error. CDR3 residues: CASSEPRGPYEQHF. The CDR3 nucleotides read TGTGCCAGCAGTGAACCTAGGGGTCCGTACGAGCAGCACTTC. V is TRBV6-1 and J is TRBJ2-7, with D tentatively TRBD1 (5 bases). CDR3 length: 14 residues. Germline V lookup: CDR1 MNHNS, CDR2 SASEGT.

Of note for this clonotype: This sequence may be a read error, since a much larger clone differs from it by one base. V and J are TRBV27 and TRBJ2-6; TRBD1 agrees at 7 bases. The CDR3 contains 18 residues. Germline-derived CDR1 and CDR2 are MNHEY and SMNVEV (reference sequence). The DNA for the CDR3 is TGTGCCAGCAGTTTATCGATACAGGGGTGGCCTGGGGTCAACGTCCTGACTTTC. Encoded protein: CASSLSIQGWPGVNVLTF.

V usage is TRBV11-2 and J usage is TRBJ1-5, with D unclear. Trimming pared 2 bases from V and 4 bases from J, leaving 6 bases between. Germline V gives CDR1 SGHAT, CDR2 FQNNGV. This CDR3 has 13 residues. The CDR3 sequence: CASSLIVNQPQHF. The CDR3 DNA is TGTGCCAGCAGCTTAATTGTAAATCAGCCCCAGCATTTT.

This clonotype was seen once. A read error is possible here, since a much larger clone lies one base away. The CDR3 region is CASSAATYQETQHF. CDR3 nucleotide sequence: TGTGCCAGCTCAGCCGCTACCTACCAAGAGACCCAGCACTTC. The chain recombines TRBV18 with TRBJ2-5; D is unclear. Germline assignment: CDR1 KGHSH and CDR2 LQKENI. The CDR3 has 14 amino acids.

This clonotype was seen repeatedly, ten times or more. The chain employs TRBV19 and TRBJ2-7; TRBD2 agrees at 8 bases. Per germline, CDR1 LNHDA and CDR2 SQIVND (reference sequence). Trimming cost V 5 bases and J 6 bases; bases outside gene matches: 12. This CDR3 comprises 15 residues. The CDR3 region is CASSPSAAGVREQYF. The DNA of the CDR3 is TGTGCCAGTAGTCCTAGTGCAGCGGGAGTACGCGAGCAGTACTTC.

This clonotype appeared a single time. Here the CDR3 DNA reads TGTGCCACCAGCAGGACACAGGGGATGAACTTCCCTAGCACAGATACGCAGTATTTT. Its translation is CATSRTQGMNFPSTDTQYF. The chain links TRBV15 to TRBJ2-3; 7 nucleotides agree with TRBD1. The CDR3 spans 19 residues. Losses at the gene ends were 3 bases for V and 0 bases for J; bases not matched to a gene: 15. In germline, CDR1 is LNHNV, CDR2 YYDKDF (reference sequence).

This clonotype was picked up many times. This chain joins TRBV7-9 and TRBJ1-1, with 7 bases that match TRBD1. With 4 bases clipped from V and 4 bases from J, the junction kept 3 bases outside the gene matches. Germline CDR1 SEHNR, CDR2 FQNEAQ (reference sequence). The CDR3 runs 13 residues. The CDR3 DNA sequence: TGTGCCAGCAGCTACGGACAGGTCACTGAAGCTTTCTTT. Residues: CASSYGQVTEAFF. Combining the CDR3 with reference TRBV7-9 and TRBJ1-1 gives the whole variable domain DTGVSQNPRHKITKRGQNVTFRCDPISEHNRLYWYRQTLGQGPEFLTYFQNEAQLEKSRLLSDRFSAERPKGSFSTLEIQRTEQGDSAMYLCASSYGQVTEAFFGQGTRLTVV.

This clonotype was observed once. Given a much more abundant clone one base away, this may be a read error. The gene calls are TRBV9 and TRBJ1-1; D gene uncertain. Germline V gene sequence: CDR1 SGDLS, CDR2 YYNGEE. This CDR3 has 13 residues. The DNA of the CDR3 is TGTGTCAGCAGCGTTGACCAAAACACTGAAGCTTTCTTT. Translation gives CVSSVDQNTEAFF.

This clonotype was detected many times. The chain joins TRBV7-9 to TRBJ2-5; the match to TRBD2 covers 14 bases. Germline values: CDR1 SEHNR, CDR2 FQNEAQ (reference sequence). V was pared by 5 bases and J by 3 bases, with 2 bases of the junction left unmatched. The CDR3 consists of 15 residues. The CDR3 loop is CASSRGLAGEETQYF. The CDR3 DNA follows: TGTGCCAGCAGCCGGGGACTAGCGGGAGAAGAGACCCAGTACTTC. The full variable domain, rest sourced from reference TRBV7-9 and TRBJ2-5, is DTGVSQNPRHKITKRGQNVTFRCDPISEHNRLYWYRQTLGQGPEFLTYFQNEAQLEKSRLLSDRFSAERPKGSFSTLEIQRTEQGDSAMYLCASSRGLAGEETQYFGPGTRLLVL.